This T cell receptor beta chain was obtained from a study of pediatric ulcerative colitis. In the study overall: Most patients had pancolitis, and two had left-sided colitis.

This CDR3 contains 17 residues. V dropped 1 base and J dropped 0; count of bases not matched to a gene: 5. Germline V gives CDR1 SEHNR, CDR2 FQNEAQ (reference sequence). Study-level points and caveats: Blood samples from a couple of patients yielded substantially fewer templates and were excluded from blood-rectal overlap analysis.

As regards this clone: The antigen is unknown.

One to two pinch biopsies were taken from the rectum during colonoscopy. This was a survey-level run. The method was immunoSEQ multiplex PCR; TCRdb's version includes in-frame clones alone and lacks a portion of them. Of tens of thousands of clones in the sample, 65% to 80% were seen once. The sequenced sample consisted of gut tissue. The sequence derives from a boy between 5 and 17 years old with severe ulcerative colitis. V gene TRBV7-9 combines with J gene TRBJ2-5, with 10 bases aligning to TRBD2. CDR3 sequence: CASSLVLAGPYQETQYF. CDR3 nucleotide sequence: TGTGCCAGCAGCTTAGTACTAGCGGGGCCGTACCAAGAGACCCAGTACTTC.